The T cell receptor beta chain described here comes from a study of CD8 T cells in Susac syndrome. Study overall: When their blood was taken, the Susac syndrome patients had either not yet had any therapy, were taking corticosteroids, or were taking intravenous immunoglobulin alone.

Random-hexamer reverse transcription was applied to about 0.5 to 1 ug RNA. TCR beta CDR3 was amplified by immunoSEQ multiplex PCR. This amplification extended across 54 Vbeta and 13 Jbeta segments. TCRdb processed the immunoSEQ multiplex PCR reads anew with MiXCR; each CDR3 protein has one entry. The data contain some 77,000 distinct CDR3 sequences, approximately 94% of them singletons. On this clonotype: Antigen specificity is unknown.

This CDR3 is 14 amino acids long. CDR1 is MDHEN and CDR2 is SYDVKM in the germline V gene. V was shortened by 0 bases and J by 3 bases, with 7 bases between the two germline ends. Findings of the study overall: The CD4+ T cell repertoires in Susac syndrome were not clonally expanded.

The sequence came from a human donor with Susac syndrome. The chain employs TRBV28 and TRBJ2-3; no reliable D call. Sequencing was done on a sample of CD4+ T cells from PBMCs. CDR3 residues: CASSLWSPTDTQYF. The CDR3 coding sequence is TGTGCCAGCAGTTTATGGAGTCCTACAGATACGCAGTATTTT.